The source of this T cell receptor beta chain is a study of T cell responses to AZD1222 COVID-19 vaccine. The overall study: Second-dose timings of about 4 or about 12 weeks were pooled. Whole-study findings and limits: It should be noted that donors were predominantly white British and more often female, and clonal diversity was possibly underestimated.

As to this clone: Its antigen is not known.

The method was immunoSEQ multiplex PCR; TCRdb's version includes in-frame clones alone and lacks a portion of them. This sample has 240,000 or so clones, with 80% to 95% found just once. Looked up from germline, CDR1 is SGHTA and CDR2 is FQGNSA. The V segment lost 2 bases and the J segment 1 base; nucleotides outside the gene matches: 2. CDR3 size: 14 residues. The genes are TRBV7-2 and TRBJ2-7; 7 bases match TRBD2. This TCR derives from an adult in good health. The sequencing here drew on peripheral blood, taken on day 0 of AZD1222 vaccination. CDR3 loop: CASSLQGLSYEQYF. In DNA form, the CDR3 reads TGTGCCAGCAGCTTACAGGGACTATCCTACGAGCAGTACTTC.